This TCR beta chain was identified during a study of T cell responses to AZD1222 COVID-19 vaccine. Study-level points and caveats: Compared with day 0, the breadth and depth of the Spike-specific TCR repertoire rose significantly after two doses of AZD1222. Close to half of all spike-specific TCRs reportedly target regions of the variants that are unmutated. Spike-wide vaccine-associated CD4 TCRs dominated at 160-218 and 743-854. Donors, mostly white British, included more females; clonal diversity was possibly underestimated.

The CDR3 contains 19 residues. CDR1 and CDR2 (germline): SSHAT, FNYEAQ (reference sequence). V lost 2 bases to trimming and J lost 0 bases; unmatched junction nucleotides: 10. On this clone itself: Antigen: not known.

Only in-frame clones appear in the TCRdb table, and some are missing; sequencing was by immunoSEQ multiplex PCR. The sample yields about 190,000 clones, approximately 92% seen once. The J gene is TRBJ2-2, the V gene TRBV7-7; 9 nucleotides line up with TRBD1. The clonotype originates from an adult in good health. The sequences come from peripheral blood, collected on day 0 of AZD1222 vaccination. CDR3 loop: CASSLYAATGGANTGELFF. DNA for the CDR3: TGTGCCAGCAGCTTATACGCTGCCACAGGGGGCGCGAACACCGGGGAGCTGTTTTTT.